A single sample gave rise to the 14 T cell receptor beta chains below, sequenced in a study of T cell repertoires in cytomegalovirus infection (dated by TCRdb to between 2019 and 2020). The instrument was an Illumina HiSeq 1500. TCRdb itself trimmed the public reads at Q25 with fastp, ran MiXCR and retained productive beta chains. Rows matching on CDR3 protein sequence are summarized as one entry with the most common DNA and genes. The sample yields around 350,000 distinct CDR3 sequences; roughly 18% were counted once. Of the sample, approximately 8% is held by the ten largest clones. Sequenced: PBMCs. Receptors originate from a human donor in good health (CMV status not recorded). Some clones in this sample may be carry-over from other donors' samples.

There are many counts of this clonotype. CDR3 DNA sequence: TGTGCCAGCAGAACTAGGGACGGCCGCTACAATGAGCAGTTCTTC. It codes for CASRTRDGRYNEQFF. The chain uses TRBV6-1 and TRBJ2-1; D tentatively reads TRBD1 or TRBD2 (5 bases each). Germline V gene sequence: CDR1 MNHNS, CDR2 SASEGT. The CDR3 loop spans 15 amino acids. Trimming cost V 6 bases and J 3 bases, with 15 bases left between them.

This clonotype came up many times. The V call is TRBV7-8, the J call TRBJ1-1; D uncertain. V shed 4 bases and J shed 1 base, with 13 bases lying between them. CDR3 size: 15 residues. Germline assignment: CDR1 SGHVS and CDR2 FQNEAQ. CDR3 nucleotides: TGTGCCAGCAGCTCCGACCTTCACCCGAACACTGAAGCTTTCTTT. Translation: CASSSDLHPNTEAFF.

This clonotype was counted between two and nine times. V and J are TRBV12-3 or TRBV12-4 and TRBJ1-5; 10 nucleotides agree with TRBD1. The trim removed 5 bases at V and 0 bases at J, leaving 4 bases unmatched. The CDR3 has 16 residues. In nucleotides, the CDR3 is TGTGCCAGCAGTGACAGGGGGCCGTATAGCAATCAGCCCCAGCATTTT. It is translated as CASSDRGPYSNQPQHF.

This clonotype was detected many times. This chain connects TRBV7-2 to TRBJ2-7; D unresolved. Germline CDR1 SGHTA, CDR2 FQGNSA. The CDR3 has 12 amino acids. Trimming pared 4 bases from V and 3 bases from J, leaving 7 bases between. The CDR3 DNA sequence: TGTGCCAGCAGCTCGCCCTACTACGAGCAGTACTTC. Amino acid sequence: CASSSPYYEQYF. The full variable domain, rest sourced from reference TRBV7-2 and TRBJ2-7, is GAGVSQSPSNKVTEKGKDVELRCDPISGHTALYWYRQSLGQGLEFLIYFQGNSAPDKSGLPSDRFSAERTGGSVSTLTIQRTQQEDSAVYLCASSSPYYEQYFGPGTRLTVT.

The table lists this clonotype with many counts. The chain has TRBV12-3 or TRBV12-4 and TRBJ2-7, with D uncertain. The CDR3 spans 15 residues. V was trimmed by 6 bases and J by 2 bases, leaving 17 bases between them. The CDR3 region has the DNA TGTGCCAGCAGCCCTGGGCGGAGCCGACCCTACGAGCAGTACTTC. Translated, it gives CASSPGRSRPYEQYF.

The J gene is TRBJ2-5, the V gene TRBV12-3 or TRBV12-4; no reliable D call. With 5 bases removed from V and 1 base from J, the gap between germline ends came to 14 bases. The CDR3 contains 15 residues. This chain's CDR3 is CASSPLGSPQETQYF. The CDR3 bases are TGTGCCAGCAGTCCCCTGGGTAGCCCCCAAGAGACCCAGTACTTC.

This chain joins TRBV12-3 or TRBV12-4 and TRBJ2-6; 8 nucleotides line up with TRBD1. J lost 4 bases, V lost 5 bases, and 7 bases had no gene match. The CDR3 has 16 amino acids. The CDR3 spells CASSPRTGRGANVLTF. For the CDR3, the DNA is TGTGCCAGCAGTCCCCGGACAGGGCGGGGGGCCAACGTCCTGACTTTC.

At least ten counts were recorded for this clonotype. This CDR3 is CASSNGETQYF. The CDR3 DNA reads TGTGCCAGCAGCAACGGGGAGACCCAGTACTTC. The J gene is TRBJ2-5, the V gene TRBV7-2; D ambiguous. Trimming removed 5 bases from V and 5 bases from J, with 6 bases in between. The germline gives CDR1 SGHTA, CDR2 FQGNSA. This CDR3 spans 11 amino acids.

This clonotype has at least ten counts. CDR3 loop: CASSLVRTVFQETQYF. The CDR3 nucleotides are TGTGCCAGCAGCTTAGTTAGAACCGTCTTTCAAGAGACCCAGTACTTC. V and J are TRBV7-8 and TRBJ2-5; no clear D gene. V was clipped by 1 base and J by 2 bases, with 14 bases between them. The CDR3 extends over 16 amino acids. CDR1 is SGHVS and CDR2 is FQNEAQ in the germline V gene.

This clonotype was observed a few times. The genes are TRBV6-2 or TRBV6-3 and TRBJ2-7; possibly TRBD1 for D (5 bases). This CDR3 is built from 17 residues. Germline CDR1 reads MNHEY; CDR2 reads SVGEGT. V lost 0 bases and J lost 1, with 16 bases in between. CDR3 nucleotides: TGTGCCAGCAGTTACTCGATAGGGGAAGCTCCTTCCTACGAGCAGTACTTC. Encoded protein: CASSYSIGEAPSYEQYF.

This clonotype was counted at least ten times. The chain carries TRBV7-2 and TRBJ2-5, with 9 positions matching TRBD2. The J segment lost 4 bases and the V segment lost 2 bases, leaving 11 bases of the junction unmatched. The CDR3 has 17 residues. Germline CDR1 reads SGHTA; CDR2 reads FQGNSA. The CDR3 DNA follows: TGTGCCAGCAGCTTATTCCCGCGCGGGAGGGCCGGAGAGACCCAGTACTTC. This codes for CASSLFPRGRAGETQYF.

The CDR3 here is CASSYSRGRTEAFF. Written as DNA, the CDR3 is TGTGCCAGCAGTTACTCGAGGGGTAGGACTGAAGCTTTCTTT. The V and J genes are TRBV6-5 and TRBJ1-1; D perhaps matches TRBD1 (5 bases). This CDR3 spans 14 amino acids. CDR1 is MNHEY, CDR2 SVGAGI, per germline. Between the trimmed V and J ends, which lost 0 bases and 5 bases, there was a span of 10 bases.

The rearrangement joins TRBV15 to TRBJ1-1; TRBD1 is a possible D gene (5 bases). This CDR3 region has 14 residues. V was trimmed by 1 base and J by 6 bases, leaving 12 bases between them. Germline CDR1 is LNHNV and CDR2 is YYDKDF (reference sequence). Written as DNA, the CDR3 is TGTGCCACCAGCAGAGTTGGGGGAATACCTGAAGCTTTCTTT. This translates into CATSRVGGIPEAFF.

The gene calls are TRBV5-4 and TRBJ1-6; TRBD1 matches at 10 bases. V lost 2 bases, J lost 14 bases, and 10 bases stayed unmatched. This CDR3 has 15 amino acids. CDR1 SGHNT and CDR2 YYREEE come from the germline V gene (reference sequence). As DNA, the CDR3 is TGTGCCAGCAGCTTCGTTGGGACAGGGGACCGATCCCTCCACTTT. Amino acids: CASSFVGTGDRSLHF.